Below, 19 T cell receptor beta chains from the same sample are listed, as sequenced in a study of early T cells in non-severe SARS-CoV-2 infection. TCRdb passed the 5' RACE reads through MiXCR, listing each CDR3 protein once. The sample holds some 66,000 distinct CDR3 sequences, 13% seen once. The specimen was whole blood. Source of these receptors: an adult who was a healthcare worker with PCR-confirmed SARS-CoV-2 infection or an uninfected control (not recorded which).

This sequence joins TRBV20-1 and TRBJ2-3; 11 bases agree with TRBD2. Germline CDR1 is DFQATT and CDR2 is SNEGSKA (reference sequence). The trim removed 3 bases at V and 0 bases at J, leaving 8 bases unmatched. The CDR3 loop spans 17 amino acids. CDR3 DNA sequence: TGCAGTGCTAGTGTGGCTAGCGGGGGGCGGAGCACAGATACGCAGTATTTT. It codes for CSASVASGGRSTDTQYF.

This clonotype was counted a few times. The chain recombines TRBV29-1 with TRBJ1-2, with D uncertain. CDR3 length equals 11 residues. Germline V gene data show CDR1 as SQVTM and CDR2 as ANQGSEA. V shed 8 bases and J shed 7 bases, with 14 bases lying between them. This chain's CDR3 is CSFTGPLGYTF. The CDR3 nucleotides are TGCAGCTTCACCGGCCCTCTTGGCTACACCTTC. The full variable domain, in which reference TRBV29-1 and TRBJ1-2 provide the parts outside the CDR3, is SAVISQKPSRDICQRGTSLTIQCQVDSQVTMMFWYRQQPGQSLTLIATANQGSEATYESGFVIDKFPISRPNLTFSTLTVSNMSPEDSSIYLCSFTGPLGYTFGSGTRLTVV.

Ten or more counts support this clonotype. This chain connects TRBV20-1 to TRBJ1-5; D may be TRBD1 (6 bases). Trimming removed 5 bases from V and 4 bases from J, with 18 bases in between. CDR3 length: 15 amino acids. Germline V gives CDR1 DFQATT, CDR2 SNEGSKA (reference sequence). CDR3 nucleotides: TGCAGTGCTGGCGGGGGGCAGGGCAAGAATCAGCCCCAGCATTTT. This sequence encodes CSAGGGQGKNQPQHF.

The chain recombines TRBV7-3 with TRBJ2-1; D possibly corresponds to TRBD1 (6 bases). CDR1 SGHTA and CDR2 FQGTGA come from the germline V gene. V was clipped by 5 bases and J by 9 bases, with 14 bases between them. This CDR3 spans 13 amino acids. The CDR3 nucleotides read TGTGCCAGCAGCCCACAGGGAAACGGTGAGCAGTTCTTC. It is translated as CASSPQGNGEQFF.

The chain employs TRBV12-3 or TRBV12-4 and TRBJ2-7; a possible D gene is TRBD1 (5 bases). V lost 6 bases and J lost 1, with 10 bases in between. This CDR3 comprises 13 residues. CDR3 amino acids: CASRPQGSYEQYF. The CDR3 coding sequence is TGTGCCAGCAGACCGCAGGGTTCCTACGAGCAGTACTTC.

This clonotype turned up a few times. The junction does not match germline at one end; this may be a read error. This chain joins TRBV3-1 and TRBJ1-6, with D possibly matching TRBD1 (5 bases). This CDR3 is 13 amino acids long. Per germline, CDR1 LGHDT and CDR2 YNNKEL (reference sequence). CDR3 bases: TGTGCCAGCAGCCAAAGGGTAGGGGCAGGGAAGGAGTTT. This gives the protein CASSQRVGAGKEF.

The CDR3 spells CSVGTGGNTIYF. In nucleotides, the CDR3 is TGCAGCGTTGGGACAGGTGGAAACACCATATATTTT. The rearrangement joins TRBV29-1 to TRBJ1-3; 7 bases agree with TRBD1. Per germline, CDR1 SQVTM and CDR2 ANQGSEA. The CDR3 runs 12 residues. J was trimmed by 3 bases and V by 4 bases; bases with no gene match: 0.

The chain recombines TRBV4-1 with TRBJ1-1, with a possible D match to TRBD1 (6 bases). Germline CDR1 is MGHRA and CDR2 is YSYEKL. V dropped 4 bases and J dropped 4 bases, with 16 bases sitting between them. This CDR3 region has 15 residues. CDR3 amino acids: CASSRDLRGGTEAFF. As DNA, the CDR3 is TGCGCCAGCAGCCGAGATTTGAGGGGGGGCACTGAAGCTTTCTTT.

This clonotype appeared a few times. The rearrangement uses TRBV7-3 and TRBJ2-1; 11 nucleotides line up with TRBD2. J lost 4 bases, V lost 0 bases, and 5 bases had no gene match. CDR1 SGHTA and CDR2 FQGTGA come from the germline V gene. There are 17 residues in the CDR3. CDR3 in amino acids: CASSLTKTSGGYNEQFF. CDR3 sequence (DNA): TGTGCCAGCAGCTTAACGAAAACTAGCGGGGGATACAATGAGCAGTTCTTC.

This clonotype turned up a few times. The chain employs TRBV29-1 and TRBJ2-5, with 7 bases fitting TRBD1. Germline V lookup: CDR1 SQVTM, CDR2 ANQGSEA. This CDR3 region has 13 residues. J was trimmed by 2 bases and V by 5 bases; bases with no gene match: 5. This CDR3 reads CSVSRQGQETQYF. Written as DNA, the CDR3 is TGCAGCGTTAGTCGACAGGGACAAGAGACCCAGTACTTC.

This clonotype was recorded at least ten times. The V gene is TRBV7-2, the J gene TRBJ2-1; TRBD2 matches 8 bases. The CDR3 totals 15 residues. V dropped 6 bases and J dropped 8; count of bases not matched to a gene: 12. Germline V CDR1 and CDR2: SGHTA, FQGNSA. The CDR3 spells CASSFTGTRGDEQFF. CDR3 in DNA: TGTGCCAGCAGTTTTACCGGGACTAGAGGCGATGAGCAGTTCTTC. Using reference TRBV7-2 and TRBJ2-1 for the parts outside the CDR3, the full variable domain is GAGVSQSPSNKVTEKGKDVELRCDPISGHTALYWYRQSLGQGLEFLIYFQGNSAPDKSGLPSDRFSAERTGGSVSTLTIQRTQQEDSAVYLCASSFTGTRGDEQFFGPGTRLTVL.

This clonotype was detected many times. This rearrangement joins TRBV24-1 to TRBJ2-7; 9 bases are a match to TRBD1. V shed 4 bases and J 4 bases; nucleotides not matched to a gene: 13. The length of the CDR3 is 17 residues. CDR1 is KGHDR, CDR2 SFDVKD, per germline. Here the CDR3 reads CATSDRRGTGLAYEQYF. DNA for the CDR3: TGTGCCACCAGTGACCGCCGAGGGACAGGGCTCGCGTACGAGCAGTACTTC.

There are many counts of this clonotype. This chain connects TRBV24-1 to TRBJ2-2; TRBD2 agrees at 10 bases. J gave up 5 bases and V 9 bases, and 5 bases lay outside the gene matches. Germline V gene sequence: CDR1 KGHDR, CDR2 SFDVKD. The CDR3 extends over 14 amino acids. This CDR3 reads CATRTSGGTGELFF. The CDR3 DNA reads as TGTGCCACCCGGACTAGCGGAGGGACCGGGGAGCTGTTTTTT.

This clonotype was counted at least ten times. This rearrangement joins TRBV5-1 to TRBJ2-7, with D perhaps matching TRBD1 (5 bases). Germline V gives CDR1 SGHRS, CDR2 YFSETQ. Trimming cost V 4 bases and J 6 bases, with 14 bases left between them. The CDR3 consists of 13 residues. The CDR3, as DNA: TGCGCCAGCAGCCCGGAAACAGGATCCGAGCAGTACTTC. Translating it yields CASSPETGSEQYF.

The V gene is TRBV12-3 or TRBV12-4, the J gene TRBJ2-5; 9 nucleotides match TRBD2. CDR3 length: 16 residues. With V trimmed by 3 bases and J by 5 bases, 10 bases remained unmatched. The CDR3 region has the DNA TGTGCCAGCAGTTTCTTGGGCGGGAGGGCCCTTGAGACCCAGTACTTC. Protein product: CASSFLGGRALETQYF.

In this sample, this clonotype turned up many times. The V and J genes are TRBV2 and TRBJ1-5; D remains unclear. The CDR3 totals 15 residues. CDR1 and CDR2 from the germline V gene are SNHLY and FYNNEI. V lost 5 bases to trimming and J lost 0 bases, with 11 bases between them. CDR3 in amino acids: CASSRGRYSNQPQHF. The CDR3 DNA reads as TGTGCCAGCAGTCGAGGCAGGTATAGCAATCAGCCCCAGCATTTT. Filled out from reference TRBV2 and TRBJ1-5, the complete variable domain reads EPEVTQTPSHQVTQMGQEVILRCVPISNHLYFYWYRQILGQKVEFLVSFYNNEISEKSEIFDDQFSVERPDGSNFTLKIRSTKLEDSAMYFCASSRGRYSNQPQHFGDGTRLSIL.

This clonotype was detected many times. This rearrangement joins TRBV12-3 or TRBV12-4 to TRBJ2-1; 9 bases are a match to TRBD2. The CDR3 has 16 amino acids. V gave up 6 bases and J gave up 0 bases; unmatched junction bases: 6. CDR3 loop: CASRASSGNSYNEQFF. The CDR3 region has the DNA TGTGCCAGCAGGGCATCTAGCGGGAACTCCTACAATGAGCAGTTCTTC.

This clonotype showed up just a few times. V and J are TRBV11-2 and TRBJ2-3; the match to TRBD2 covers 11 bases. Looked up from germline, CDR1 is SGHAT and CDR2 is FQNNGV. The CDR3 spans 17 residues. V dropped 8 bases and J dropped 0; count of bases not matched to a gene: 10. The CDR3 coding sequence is TGTGCCAGCGGGGCCGGGACTAGCGGAACTAGCACAGATACGCAGTATTTT. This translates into CASGAGTSGTSTDTQYF.

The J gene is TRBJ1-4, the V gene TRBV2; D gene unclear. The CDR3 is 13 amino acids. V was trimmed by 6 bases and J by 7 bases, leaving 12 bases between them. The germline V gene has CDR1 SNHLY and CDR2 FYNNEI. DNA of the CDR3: TGTGCCAGCAGGGACCCCATGACTGAAAAACTGTTTTTT. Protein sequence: CASRDPMTEKLFF.